The rows below give T cell receptor beta chains drawn from one sample of a study of cytomegalovirus exposure and HLA in healthy donors. Profiling relied on immunoSEQ multiplex PCR, and the TCRdb table lists in-frame clones only, not all of them. The data hold 40,000 to 55,000 clones, with around 82% observed a single time. Sequenced material: PBMCs. The receptors derive from a man aged 30 to 39 in good health and CMV-seropositive. CDR3s include the opening cysteine and the closing phenylalanine or tryptophan. A D gene is named only where the DNA matches it firmly. A clone size is listed for some rows: how often the clone was seen (once, few, many), or a class if it is expanded.

TRBJ2-2 | TRBD1 | . | TRBV29-1 | TGCAGCGCCTGGACAGGGACGAACACCGGGGAGCTGTTTTTT | CSAWTGTNTGELFF
TRBJ2-1 | TRBD2 | . | TRBV30 | TGTGCCTGGACCCCTGGCGGGGGGGCCTACAATGAGCAGTTCTTC | CAWTPGGGAYNEQFF
TRBJ1-1 | TRBD1 | once | TRBV5-6 | TGTGCCAGCAGCTCGTTGATGACAGGGACCATGAACACTGAAGCTTTCTTT | CASSSLMTGTMNTEAFF
TRBJ1-4 | . | once | TRBV7-8 | TGTGCCAGCAGCTTAGCAGGGGGTGAAAAACTGTTTTTT | CASSLAGGEKLFF
TRBJ1-4 | . | few | TRBV4-1 | TGCGCCAGCAGCCAAGCCCTACCCGAAAAACTGTTTTTT | CASSQALPEKLFF
TRBJ1-3 | TRBD1 | few | TRBV28 | TGTGCCAGCAGTCGCCGACAGGGGAACACCATATATTTT | CASSRRQGNTIYF
TRBJ1-4 | TRBD1 | few | TRBV6-5 | TGTGCCAGCAGTCGGACAGGGACTAATGAAAAACTGTTTTTT | CASSRTGTNEKLFF
TRBJ1-4 | . | . | TRBV7-2 | TGTGCCAGCAGCTTCAGTAATGAAAAACTGTTTTTT | CASSFSNEKLFF
TRBJ2-7 | TRBD2 | . | TRBV5-1 | TGCGCCAGCAGCTTGGTCCCAAGCGGGGGCCGCTACGAGCAGTACTTC | CASSLVPSGGRYEQYF
TRBJ2-5 | TRBD2 | once | TRBV11-2 | TGTGCCAGCAGACGGACTAGCGGGGAACAAGAGACCCAGTACTTC | CASRRTSGEQETQYF
TRBJ1-4 | TRBD1 | . | TRBV6-1 | TGTGCCAGCAGTTCAACGGGACAGTTTAATGAAAAACTGTTTTTT | CASSSTGQFNEKLFF
TRBJ2-3 | . | . | TRBV5-1 | TGCGCCAGCAGCTGGCTTGGTGCTAGCACAGATACGCAGTATTTT | CASSWLGASTDTQYF
TRBJ1-5 | . | few | TRBV2 | TGTGCCAGCAGTCCCACATCCCAGCCCCAGCATTTT | CASSPTSQPQHF
TRBJ2-7 | TRBD1 | . | TRBV9 | TGTGCCAGCAGCGTGGGGACAGAGTACGAGCAGTACTTC | CASSVGTEYEQYF
TRBJ1-5 | TRBD1 | . | TRBV9 | TGTGCCAGCAGCGCCGAAGGGACAGGCAATCAGCCCCAGCATTTT | CASSAEGTGNQPQHF
TRBJ2-2 | TRBD1 | . | TRBV15 | TGTGCCTCCACCCCGGGTGACAGGGTAGGCGGGGAGCTGTTTTTT | CASTPGDRVGGELFF
TRBJ2-2 | . | . | TRBV9 | TGTGCCAGCAGCGTAGAAACCGCCGTGGGGCCCGGGGAGCTGTTTTTT | CASSVETAVGPGELFF
TRBJ2-2 | . | . | TRBV9 | TGTGCCAGCAGCGCCAACAGGGGGGGGGCGAACACCGGGGAGCTGTTTTTT | CASSANRGGANTGELFF
TRBJ1-1 | TRBD1 | few | TRBV6-6 | TGTGCCAGTAACACAGGGGCCACTGAAGCTTTCTTT | CASNTGATEAFF
TRBJ1-1 | TRBD1 | . | TRBV5-4 | TGTGCCAGCACCAATAACAGGGGCTTCACTGAAGCTTTCTTT | CASTNNRGFTEAFF
TRBJ2-7 | . | . | TRBV13 | TGTGCCAGCAGCCCCCCTAGGGGGTCCTTCTCCTACGAGCAGTACTTC | CASSPPRGSFSYEQYF
TRBJ2-3 | TRBD2 | . | TRBV27 | TGTGCCAGCAGGACTAGCGGGGCTACAGATACGCAGTATTTT | CASRTSGATDTQYF
TRBJ1-5 | . | . | TRBV27 | TGTGCCAGCAGTTTCGGTAGGACCCAGGGTTGGGAGGTTCGCAATCAGCCCCAGCATTTT | CASSFGRTQGWEVRNQPQHF
TRBJ2-5 | . | . | TRBV11-1 | TGTGCCAGCAGCTTAGGGCGGCAGGGTGGGACCCAGTACTTC | CASSLGRQGGTQYF
TRBJ1-6 | . | . | TRBV9 | TGTGCCAGCGGACAGTGGGACTCACCCCTCCACTTT | CASGQWDSPLHF
TRBJ1-1 | TRBD1 | few | TRBV7-9 | TGTGCCAGCAGCTTAGGGGGTGGGACAGAGAGGAACCCTGAAGCTTTCTTT | CASSLGGGTERNPEAFF
TRBJ1-4 | . | once | TRBV5-1 | TGCGCCAGCAGCTTGGGGCACACAACTAATGAAAAACTGTTTTTT | CASSLGHTTNEKLFF
TRBJ2-7 | TRBD2 | . | TRBV13 | TGTGCCAGCAGCGGGGGCCGGGGCGGGGGGGTCTCCGAGCAGTACTTC | CASSGGRGGGVSEQYF
TRBJ1-1 | . | once | TRBV7-3 | TGTGCCAGCAGCTCTTATGGCCCGGGGAACACTGAAGCTTTCTTT | CASSSYGPGNTEAFF
TRBJ2-1 | . | once | TRBV5-4 | TGTGCCAGCAGCTTACAGGGAATCTCCTACAATGAGCAGTTCTTC | CASSLQGISYNEQFF
TRBJ1-2 | . | . | TRBV28 | TGTGCCAGCAGCCTCTCAGCTAACTATGGCTACACCTTC | CASSLSANYGYTF
TRBJ2-7 | TRBD1 | . | TRBV4-1 | TGCGCCAGCAGCCAAGTCGTTCAGGGGGACCTACCCGAGCAGTACTTC | CASSQVVQGDLPEQYF
TRBJ2-1 | TRBD1 | many | TRBV6-1 | TGTGCCAGCAGTGAGAAGACAGGGGACTACAATGAGCAGTTCTTC | CASSEKTGDYNEQFF
TRBJ1-1 | . | . | TRBV12-5 | TGTGCTAGTGCCATTCCGGGGAACACTGAAGCTTTCTTT | CASAIPGNTEAFF
TRBJ2-2 | . | once | TRBV14 | TGTGCCAGCAGCCGAGACAGGTTCACCGGGGAGCTGTTTTTT | CASSRDRFTGELFF
TRBJ1-5 | TRBD1 | . | TRBV7-8 | TGTGCCAGCAGCTTAGTTGGGACAGGGAATAGCAATCAGCCCCAGCATTTT | CASSLVGTGNSNQPQHF
TRBJ2-7 | . | . | TRBV27 | TGTGCCAGCAGTTCGAGCTCCTACGAGCAGTACTTC | CASSSSSYEQYF
TRBJ2-2 | . | . | TRBV30 | TGTGCCTGGACCCCGGGACATTCATACGGGGAGCTGTTTTTT | CAWTPGHSYGELFF
TRBJ2-3 | . | . | TRBV30 | TGTGCCTGGAGTGTTATCGGGACAGATACGCAGTATTTT | CAWSVIGTDTQYF
TRBJ2-2 | TRBD2 | . | TRBV27 | TGTGCCAGCAGTTTACTAGCGGGGCTGAACACCGGGGAGCTGTTTTTT | CASSLLAGLNTGELFF
TRBJ1-1 | . | . | TRBV11-2 | TGTGCCAGCAGCTCCCGGCAGGGAGGGACTGAAGCTTTCTTT | CASSSRQGGTEAFF